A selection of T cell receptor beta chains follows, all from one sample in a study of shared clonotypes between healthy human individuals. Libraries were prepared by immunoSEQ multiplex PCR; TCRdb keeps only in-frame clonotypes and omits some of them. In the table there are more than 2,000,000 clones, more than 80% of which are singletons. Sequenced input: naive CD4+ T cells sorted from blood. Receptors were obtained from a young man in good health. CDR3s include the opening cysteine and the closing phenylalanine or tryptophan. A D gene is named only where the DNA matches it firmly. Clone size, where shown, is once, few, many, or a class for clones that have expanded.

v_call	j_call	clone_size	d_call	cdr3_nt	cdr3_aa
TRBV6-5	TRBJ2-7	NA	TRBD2	TGTGCCAGCAGTTACAGGACTAGCGACTACGAGCAGTACTTC	CASSYRTSDYEQYF
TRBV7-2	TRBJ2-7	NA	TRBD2	TGTGCCAGCAGCTTAGCGGCGGCTAGCGGGAGTAACGAGCAGTACTTC	CASSLAAASGSNEQYF
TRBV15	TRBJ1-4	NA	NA	TGTGCCACCAGCAGAGATCAAGGCAGAAATGAAAAACTGTTTTTT	CATSRDQGRNEKLFF
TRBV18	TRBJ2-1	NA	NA	TGTGCCAGCTCGCAGGCCTTGGCGGTGTTGGACTATGAGCAGTTCTTC	CASSQALAVLDYEQFF
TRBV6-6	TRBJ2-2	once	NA	TGTGCCAGCAGTAACCTGGGGGGTTCCACCGGGGAGCTGTTTTTT	CASSNLGGSTGELFF
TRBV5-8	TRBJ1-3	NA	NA	TGTGCCAGCAGCTTGATGGCTGGAAACACCATATATTTT	CASSLMAGNTIYF
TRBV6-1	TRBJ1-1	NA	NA	TGTGCCAGCAGTAATTCCGGGGGGACTGAAGCTTTCTTT	CASSNSGGTEAFF
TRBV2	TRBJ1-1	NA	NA	TGTGCCAGCAGTGAGACAGGCAACACTGAAGCTTTCTTT	CASSETGNTEAFF
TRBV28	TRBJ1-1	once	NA	TGTGCCAGCCTTGGGGGCACTGAAGCTTTCTTT	CASLGGTEAFF
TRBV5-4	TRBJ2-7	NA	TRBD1	TGTGCCAGCAGCTTGCCGGGGACAGGGTTTTACGAGCAGTACTTC	CASSLPGTGFYEQYF
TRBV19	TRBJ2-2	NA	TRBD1	TGTGCCAGTTTGCGGGACAGGGGGAACACCGGGGAGCTGTTTTTT	CASLRDRGNTGELFF
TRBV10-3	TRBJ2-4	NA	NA	TGTGCCATCAGGGCGGTCGAGGGAAACATTCAGTACTTC	CAIRAVEGNIQYF
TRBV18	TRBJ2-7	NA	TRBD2	TGTGCCAGCTCATCTGGACTAGCGGGGGGCTCCGAGCAGTACTTC	CASSSGLAGGSEQYF
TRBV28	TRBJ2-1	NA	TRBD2	TGTGCCAGCAGTTTACGGGGACTAGCGGAAAATTACAATGAGCAGTTCTTC	CASSLRGLAENYNEQFF
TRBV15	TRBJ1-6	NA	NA	TGTGCCACGAGGGAGAGCTATAATTCACCCCTCCACTTT	CATRESYNSPLHF
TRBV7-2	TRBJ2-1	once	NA	TGTGCCAGCAGCTTAGTAGTCTCCGGGAGTGAGCAGTTCTTC	CASSLVVSGSEQFF
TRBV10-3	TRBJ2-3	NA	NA	TGTGCCATCAGTGAGTCGAGGCAGGGAAGAGGCACAGATACGCAGTATTTT	CAISESRQGRGTDTQYF
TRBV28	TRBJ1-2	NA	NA	TGTGCCAGCAGGCCCCTTCACAACCTCTATGGCTACACCTTC	CASRPLHNLYGYTF
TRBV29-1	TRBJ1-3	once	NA	TGCAGCGTTGAAATCGGCCGAAACACCATATATTTT	CSVEIGRNTIYF
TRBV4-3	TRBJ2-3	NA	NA	TGCGCCAGCAGCCAAGACTGGTCGAGCACAGATACGCAGTATTTT	CASSQDWSSTDTQYF
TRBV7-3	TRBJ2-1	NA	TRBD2	TGTGCCAGCAGCTTACTAGCGGGGGCAGACAATGAGCAGTTCTTC	CASSLLAGADNEQFF
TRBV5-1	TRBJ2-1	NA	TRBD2	TGCGCCAGCAGCTTGATTTCAGCGGGATGGTACAATGAGCAGTTCTTC	CASSLISAGWYNEQFF
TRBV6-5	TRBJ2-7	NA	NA	TGTGCCAGCAGTTACTTAGGGGCCTACGAGCAGTACTTC	CASSYLGAYEQYF
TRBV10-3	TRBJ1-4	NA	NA	TGTGCCATCAGTGAGGCAGGGTCTAATGAAAAACTGTTTTTT	CAISEAGSNEKLFF